What follows describes a single TCR beta chain. As yet, its antigen is unknown. Diagnostic assessment was based on clinical symptoms, serum thyroxine and TRAb, thyroid ultrasound and orbital computed tomography. Trimming cost V 3 bases and J 0 bases, with 12 bases left between them. The germline gives CDR1 DFQATT, CDR2 SNEGSKA (reference sequence). The CDR3 consists of 14 residues. This entry comes from a study of T cells in Graves' hyperthyroidism and ophthalmopathy. Whole-study findings and limits: Among clonotypes expanded in thyroid above 0.001, most were also found in blood. Researchers report that a 13 V-J model separated ophthalmopathy from stable hyperthyroidism. The model predicted ophthalmopathy a median roughly 6.3 months before onset.

Amplification of TCR beta CDR3 regions used RNA as the template. First-round RT-PCR targeting the TCR CDR3 was performed with the HTBI primer set. Via MiXCR, TCRdb re-called the multiplex PCR reads, giving one row per CDR3 protein. In the table there are hundreds of thousands of distinct CDR3 sequences, less than 45% of which are singletons. The chain links TRBV20-1 to TRBJ2-7; possibly TRBD1 for D (6 bases). The sequence was obtained from an adult man with Graves' disease, either hyperthyroidism or ophthalmopathy (not recorded which). The sequencing sample was made of peripheral blood or thyroid tissue (not recorded which). The CDR3 is CSASLTGFSYEQYF. CDR3 in DNA: TGCAGTGCTAGTTTAACAGGGTTCTCCTACGAGCAGTACTTC.